A selection of T cell receptor beta chains follows, all from one sample in a study of cytomegalovirus exposure and HLA in healthy donors. TCRdb's table, derived via immunoSEQ multiplex PCR, lists solely in-frame clones and lacks some. The profile covers about 69,000 clones, with 75% to 80% appearing a single time and 3% to 3.5% taken by the ten largest. The sample comprised PBMCs. These receptors were obtained from a man between 18 and 29 years old in good health and CMV-seronegative. CDR3s include the opening cysteine and the closing phenylalanine or tryptophan. D genes are given only for firm matches. Clone size is given for some rows only: seen once, a few or many times, or a class if the clone is expanded.

D	V	J	size	DNA	CDR3
TRBD1	TRBV27	TRBJ2-7	.	TGTGCCAGCAGTTTATCCCGGGACAGGGGTCCCGAGCAGTACTTC	CASSLSRDRGPEQYF
.	TRBV6-5	TRBJ2-6	few	TGTGCCAGCAGTTATACACCCTCTGGGGCCAACGTCCTGACTTTC	CASSYTPSGANVLTF
.	TRBV19	TRBJ1-1	once	TGTGCCAGTAGTATAGACAGTTGGAACACTGAAGCTTTCTTT	CASSIDSWNTEAFF
TRBD2	TRBV7-3	TRBJ2-2	.	TGTGCCAGCAGCTTAGGAGGACTAGCGGGGGCCGCCGGGGAGCTGTTTTTT	CASSLGGLAGAAGELFF
.	TRBV2	TRBJ1-2	.	TGTGCCAGCACCACCCGGGGGGACAATAACTATGGCTACACCTTC	CASTTRGDNNYGYTF
TRBD2	TRBV27	TRBJ2-1	few	TGTGCCAGCAGTCCCCAGCGGGGGCCAAACAATGAGCAGTTCTTC	CASSPQRGPNNEQFF
.	TRBV4-1	TRBJ2-5	.	TGCGCCAGCAGCCAAGAGCCGGGTCCCACCTTGGAGACCCAGTACTTC	CASSQEPGPTLETQYF
.	TRBV2	TRBJ1-6	.	TGTGCCAGCACAGTTGGAGAAACCTATAATTCACCCCTCCACTTT	CASTVGETYNSPLHF
.	TRBV28	TRBJ2-5	once	TGTGCCAGCAGTTGGGGCAGGGGAGCTCAAACGGAGACCCAGTACTTC	CASSWGRGAQTETQYF
.	TRBV2	TRBJ2-2	.	TGTGCCAGCAGTGAAGGGGGTCAGGGGAACACCGGGGAGCTGTTTTTT	CASSEGGQGNTGELFF
TRBD2	TRBV7-3	TRBJ2-3	few	TGTGCCAGCAGCCTCAGCGGGGGGGCCCTTACGCAGTATTTT	CASSLSGGALTQYF
.	TRBV11-2	TRBJ1-1	.	TGTGCCAGCAGCTTAAGGTGGGTTGAGAGGGAATCTGAAGCTTTCTTT	CASSLRWVERESEAFF
TRBD2	TRBV11-2	TRBJ2-1	.	TGTGCCAGCAGCTTGTACCGGGACTACTTGAATGAGCAGTTCTTC	CASSLYRDYLNEQFF
TRBD1	TRBV6-1	TRBJ2-1	.	TGTGCCAGCAGTGAAGAAGGGACAGCATACAATGAGCAGTTCTTC	CASSEEGTAYNEQFF
.	TRBV28	TRBJ1-6	once	TGTGCCAGCAGTTTACCCCGTAGGGCCCAAGGGGATAATTCACCCCTCCACTTT	CASSLPRRAQGDNSPLHF
TRBD2	TRBV11-2	TRBJ2-2	.	TGTGCCAGCAGCCCGGGGCGGGAGTACAGAGCCGGGGAGCTGTTTTTT	CASSPGREYRAGELFF
TRBD1	TRBV18	TRBJ1-2	.	TGTGCCAGCTCACCACCGACAGGGCAGGGCTACACCTTC	CASSPPTGQGYTF
TRBD1	TRBV13	TRBJ1-4	.	TGTGCCAGCAGCCAGGGGACAGGGCTTCAGGAAAAACTGTTTTTT	CASSQGTGLQEKLFF
.	TRBV6-1	TRBJ2-7	.	TGTGCCAGCAGTGAAAACAGATTCTCCTACGAGCAGTACTTC	CASSENRFSYEQYF
.	TRBV25-1	TRBJ1-2	few	TGTGCCAGCAGCGGGGGGATTGGCTACACCTTC	CASSGGIGYTF
.	TRBV10-2	TRBJ2-5	.	TGCGCCAGCAGTGAAGAGGCGGGGGCCTGGGGAGAGACCCAGTACTTC	CASSEEAGAWGETQYF
TRBD1	TRBV7-3	TRBJ2-2	.	TGTGCCAGCAGCTTATCGACAGGGCCCGGGGAGCTGTTTTTT	CASSLSTGPGELFF
TRBD1	TRBV27	TRBJ1-5	few	TGTGCCAGCAGTAGCTCCGGGACAGGGTCTAGCAATCAGCCCCAGCATTTT	CASSSSGTGSSNQPQHF
TRBD1	TRBV5-1	TRBJ1-2	.	TGCGCCAGCAGCTTGAGGACAGGGGGCGCGAACTATGGCTACACCTTC	CASSLRTGGANYGYTF
.	TRBV19	TRBJ1-2	.	TGTGCCAGTAGTGCAGGGACTAATAACTATGGCTACACCTTC	CASSAGTNNYGYTF
.	TRBV6-5	TRBJ2-2	.	TGTGCCAGCAGTTACTCAAGGGGGTTGGGCGGGGAGCTGTTTTTT	CASSYSRGLGGELFF
.	TRBV19	TRBJ1-3	few	TGTGCCAGTAGTGGACGGGAGACTGGAAACACCATATATTTT	CASSGRETGNTIYF
TRBD1	TRBV29-1	TRBJ1-2	.	TGCAGCGTCGTAAATCCGGGACAGGGCTATGGCTACACCTTC	CSVVNPGQGYGYTF
.	TRBV28	TRBJ2-6	.	TGTGCCAGCAGTTTGCAGGGCTTACCCCTCTCTGGGGCCAACGTCCTGACTTTC	CASSLQGLPLSGANVLTF
.	TRBV18	TRBJ2-2	.	TGTGCCAGCTCACCACCGGGGGGAAAGGACACCGGGGAGCTGTTTTTT	CASSPPGGKDTGELFF
.	TRBV4-1	TRBJ1-1	few	TGCGCCAGCAGCCAAGGGCTCAGGGTGTACACTGAAGCTTTCTTT	CASSQGLRVYTEAFF
TRBD1	TRBV11-2	TRBJ1-4	.	TGTGCCAGCAGCCGGACAGGGGCAAGGGAAAAACTGTTTTTT	CASSRTGAREKLFF
.	TRBV30	TRBJ1-1	.	TGTGCCTGGAGCCATCCCGGCACTGAAGCTTTCTTT	CAWSHPGTEAFF
TRBD1	TRBV30	TRBJ2-2	few	TGTGCCTGGGGACAGGGGACCGGGGAGCTGTTTTTT	CAWGQGTGELFF
.	TRBV7-8	TRBJ2-7	.	TGTGCCAGCAGCTTAGCGGATCGGGTACAGTACTTC	CASSLADRVQYF
TRBD2	TRBV11-2	TRBJ2-1	.	TGTGCCAGCAGCTTCCGGGGGGGCCGGAATGAGCAGTTCTTC	CASSFRGGRNEQFF
.	TRBV28	TRBJ2-6	once	TGTGCCAGCAGTTTACCCCGGGTGGCCAACGTCCTGACTTTC	CASSLPRVANVLTF
TRBD1	TRBV2	TRBJ1-6	.	TGTGCCAGCAATCTGGGCACTGGACAGGGGCGAGATTCACCCCTCCACTTT	CASNLGTGQGRDSPLHF
.	TRBV10-3	TRBJ2-3	.	TGTGCCAGCGGCGGAGTAGGCGGCGACACAGATACGCAGTATTTT	CASGGVGGDTDTQYF
TRBD2	TRBV19	TRBJ2-3	.	TGTGCCAGTACCGGGGGGGGTGATACGCAGTATTTT	CASTGGGDTQYF
.	TRBV19	TRBJ2-1	.	TGTGCCAGTAGTATGAGGGCGATTAGCTCCTACAATGAGCAGTTCTTC	CASSMRAISSYNEQFF
TRBD2	TRBV5-1	TRBJ2-3	.	TGCGCCAGCAGCTCCTCGACTAGCGGGGGAGAGGGGAGCACAGATACGCAGTATTTT	CASSSSTSGGEGSTDTQYF
TRBD1	TRBV19	TRBJ1-1	once	TGTGCCAGTAGTTGGACAGGACTGAACACTGAAGCTTTCTTT	CASSWTGLNTEAFF